The clone carrying this TCR beta chain has a handful of counts. Germline CDR1 and CDR2: LNHDA and SQIVND (reference sequence). J lost 2 bases, V lost 4 bases, and 8 bases had no gene match. The CDR3 is made up of 15 amino acids. The sample belongs to a study of blood T cell repertoires in COVID-19. Repertoires were generated with immunoSEQ multiplex PCR, while TCRdb's copy carries only in-frame clones and drops some. The table lists some 200,000 clones, roughly 89% of them singletons, with 9.5% to 15% in the top ten. This chain joins TRBV19 and TRBJ2-7, with 7 bases matching TRBD1. The receptor was derived from a woman aged 70-85 years with COVID-19, enrolled during active disease. Material: peripheral blood. The DNA of the CDR3 is TGTGCCAGTAGTACTTCGACAGGGAATACCTACGAGCAGTACTTC. This gives the protein CASSTSTGNTYEQYF.